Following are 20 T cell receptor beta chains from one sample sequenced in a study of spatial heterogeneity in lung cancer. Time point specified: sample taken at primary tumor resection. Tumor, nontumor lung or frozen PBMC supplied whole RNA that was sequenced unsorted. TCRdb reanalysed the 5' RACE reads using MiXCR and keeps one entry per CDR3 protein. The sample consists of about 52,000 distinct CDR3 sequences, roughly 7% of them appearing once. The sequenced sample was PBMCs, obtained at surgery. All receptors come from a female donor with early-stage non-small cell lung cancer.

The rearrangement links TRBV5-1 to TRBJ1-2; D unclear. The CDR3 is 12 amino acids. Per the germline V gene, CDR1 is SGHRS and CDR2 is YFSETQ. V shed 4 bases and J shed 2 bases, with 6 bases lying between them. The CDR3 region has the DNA TGCGCCAGCAGCGGGAAGAACTATGGCTACACCTTC. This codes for CASSGKNYGYTF.

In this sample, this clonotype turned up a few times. The CDR3 DNA sequence: TGTGCCAGCAGCCAGGACTGGGCACGGGGCTACACCTTC. Translating it yields CASSQDWARGYTF. This rearrangement joins TRBV7-2 to TRBJ1-2, with D unresolved. Trimming left V 5 bases short and J 8 bases short, with 15 bases between. Germline CDR1 SGHTA, CDR2 FQGNSA. The CDR3 covers 13 residues.

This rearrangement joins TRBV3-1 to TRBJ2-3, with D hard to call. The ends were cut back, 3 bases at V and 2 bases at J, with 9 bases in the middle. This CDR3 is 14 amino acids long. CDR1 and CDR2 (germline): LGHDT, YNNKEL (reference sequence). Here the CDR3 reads CASSHVRVTDTQYF. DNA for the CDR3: TGTGCCAGCAGCCATGTACGTGTCACAGATACGCAGTATTTT.

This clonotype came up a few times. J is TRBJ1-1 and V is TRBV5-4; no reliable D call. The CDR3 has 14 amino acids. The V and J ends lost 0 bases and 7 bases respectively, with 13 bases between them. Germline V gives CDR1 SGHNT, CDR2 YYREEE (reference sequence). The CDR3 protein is CASSLGQLKVEAFF. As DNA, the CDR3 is TGTGCCAGCAGCTTGGGGCAGCTTAAGGTTGAAGCTTTCTTT.

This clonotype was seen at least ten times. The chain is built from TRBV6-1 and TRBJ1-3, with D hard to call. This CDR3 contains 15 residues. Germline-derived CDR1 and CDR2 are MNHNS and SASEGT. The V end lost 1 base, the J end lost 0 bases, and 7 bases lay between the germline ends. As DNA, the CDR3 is TGTGCCAGCAGTGAAGGCCAGTACTCTGGAAACACCATATATTTT. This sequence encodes CASSEGQYSGNTIYF.

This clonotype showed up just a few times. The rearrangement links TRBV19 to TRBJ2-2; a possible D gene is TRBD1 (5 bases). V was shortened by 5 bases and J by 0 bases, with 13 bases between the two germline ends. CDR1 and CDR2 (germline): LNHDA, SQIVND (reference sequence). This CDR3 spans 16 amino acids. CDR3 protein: CASSSDIGSNTGELFF. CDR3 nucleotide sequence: TGTGCCAGTAGTTCGGACATCGGGTCGAACACCGGGGAGCTGTTTTTT.

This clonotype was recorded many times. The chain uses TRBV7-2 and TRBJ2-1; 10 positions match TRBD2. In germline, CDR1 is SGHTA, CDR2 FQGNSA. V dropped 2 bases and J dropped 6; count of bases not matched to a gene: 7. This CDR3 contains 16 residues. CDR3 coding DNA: TGTGCCAGCAGCTTACAAGCGGGGGGGCCAGGCAATGAGCAGTTCTTC. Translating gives CASSLQAGGPGNEQFF.

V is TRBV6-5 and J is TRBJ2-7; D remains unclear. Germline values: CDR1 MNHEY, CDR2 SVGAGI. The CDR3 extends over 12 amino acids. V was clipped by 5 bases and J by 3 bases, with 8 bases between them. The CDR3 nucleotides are TGTGCCAGCAGTACGTCCAACTACGAGCAGTACTTC. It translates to CASSTSNYEQYF.

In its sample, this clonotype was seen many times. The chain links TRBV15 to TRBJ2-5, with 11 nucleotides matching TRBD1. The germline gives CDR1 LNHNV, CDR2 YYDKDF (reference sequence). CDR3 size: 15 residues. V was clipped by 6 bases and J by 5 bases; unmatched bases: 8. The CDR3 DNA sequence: TGTGCCACCAGTCCGGACAGGGGGCTGGGGGAGACCCAGTACTTC. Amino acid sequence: CATSPDRGLGETQYF.

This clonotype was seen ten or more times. CDR3 sequence (DNA): TGCAGCGTTGAAATCGATAGGGACGAGCAGTACTTC. It specifies CSVEIDRDEQYF. The J gene is TRBJ2-7, the V gene TRBV29-1; the D is unclear. Germline V lookup: CDR1 SQVTM, CDR2 ANQGSEA. The ends were cut back, 2 bases at V and 5 bases at J, with 10 bases in the middle. The CDR3 length is 12 residues.

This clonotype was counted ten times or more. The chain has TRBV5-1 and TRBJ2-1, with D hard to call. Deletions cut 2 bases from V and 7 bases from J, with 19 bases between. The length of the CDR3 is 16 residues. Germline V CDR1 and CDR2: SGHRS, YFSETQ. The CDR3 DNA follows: TGCGCCAGCAGCTTCGAAGGGTTGCCGCCGATGAATGAGCAGTTCTTC. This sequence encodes CASSFEGLPPMNEQFF.

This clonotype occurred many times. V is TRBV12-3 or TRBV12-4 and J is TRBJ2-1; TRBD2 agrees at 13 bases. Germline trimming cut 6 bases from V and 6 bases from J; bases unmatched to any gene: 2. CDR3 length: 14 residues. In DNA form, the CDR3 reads TGTGCCAGCAGGACTAGCGGGGGGACCAATGAGCAGTTCTTC. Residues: CASRTSGGTNEQFF.

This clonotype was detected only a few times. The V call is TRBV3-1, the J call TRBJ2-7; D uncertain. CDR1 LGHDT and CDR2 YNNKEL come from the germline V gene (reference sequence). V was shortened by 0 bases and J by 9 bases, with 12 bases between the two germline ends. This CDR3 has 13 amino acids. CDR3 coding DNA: TGTGCCAGCAGCCAAGAGCCGCCCCTAGGGCAGTACTTC. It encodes CASSQEPPLGQYF.

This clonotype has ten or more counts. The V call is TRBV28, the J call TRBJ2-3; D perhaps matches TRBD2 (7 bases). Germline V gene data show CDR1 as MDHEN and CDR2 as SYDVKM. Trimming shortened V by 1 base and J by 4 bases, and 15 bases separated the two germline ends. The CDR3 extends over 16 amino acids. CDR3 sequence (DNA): TGTGCCAGCAGTTTATTCGGTGGGGGGGCCCCAGATACGCAGTATTTT. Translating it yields CASSLFGGGAPDTQYF.

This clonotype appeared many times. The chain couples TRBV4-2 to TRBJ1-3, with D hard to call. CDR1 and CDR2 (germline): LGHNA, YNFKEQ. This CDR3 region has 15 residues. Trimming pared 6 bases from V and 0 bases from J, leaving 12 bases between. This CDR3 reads CASRDVGSSGNTIYF. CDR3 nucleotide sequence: TGTGCCAGCAGGGATGTGGGCAGCTCTGGAAACACCATATATTTT.

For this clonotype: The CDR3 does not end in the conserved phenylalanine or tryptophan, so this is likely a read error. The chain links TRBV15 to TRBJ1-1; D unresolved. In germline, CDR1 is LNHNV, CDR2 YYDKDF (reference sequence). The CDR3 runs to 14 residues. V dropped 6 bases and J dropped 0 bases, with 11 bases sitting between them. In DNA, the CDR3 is TGTGCCACCAGGAGCCAGACTGTGAACACTGAAGCTTTCTCT. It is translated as CATRSQTVNTEAFS.

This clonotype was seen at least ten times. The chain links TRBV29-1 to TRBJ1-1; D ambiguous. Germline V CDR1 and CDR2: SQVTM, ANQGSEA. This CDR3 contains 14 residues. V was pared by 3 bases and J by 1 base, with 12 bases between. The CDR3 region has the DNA TGCAGCGTTGAGGCAAGGACGGCGAACACTGAAGCTTTCTTT. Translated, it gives CSVEARTANTEAFF.

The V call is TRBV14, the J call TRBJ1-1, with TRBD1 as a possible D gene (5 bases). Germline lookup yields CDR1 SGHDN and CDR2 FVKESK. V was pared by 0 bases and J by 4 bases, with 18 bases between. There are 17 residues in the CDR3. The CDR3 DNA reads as TGTGCCAGCAGCCAAGATCGGGGATCGTGGGGGGGCACTGAAGCTTTCTTT. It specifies CASSQDRGSWGGTEAFF.

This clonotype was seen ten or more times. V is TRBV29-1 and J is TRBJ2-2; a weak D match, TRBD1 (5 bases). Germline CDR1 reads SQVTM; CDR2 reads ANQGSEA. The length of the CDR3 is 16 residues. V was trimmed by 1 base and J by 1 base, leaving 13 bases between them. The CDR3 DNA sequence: TGCAGCGTTGAAGGCCCAGGCAGGGTGAACACCGGGGAGCTGTTTTTT. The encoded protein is CSVEGPGRVNTGELFF.

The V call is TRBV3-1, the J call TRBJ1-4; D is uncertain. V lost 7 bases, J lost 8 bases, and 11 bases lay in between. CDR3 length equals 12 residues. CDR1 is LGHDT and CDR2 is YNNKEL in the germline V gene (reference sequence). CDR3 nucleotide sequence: TGTGCCAGCAACCGAAGGCAGGAAAAACTGTTTTTT. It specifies CASNRRQEKLFF.